This TCR beta chain was captured by sequencing in a study of beta chain features in type 1 diabetes. General study points: When VDJ junctions were examined, type 1 diabetes patients showed fewer insertions and more deletions.

CD45RO/CCR7/CD25/CD127/CD95/CD27 staining was used to isolate CD4+ naive, central memory, regulatory and stem cell-like memory cells by sorting. As regards this clone: As yet, its antigen is unknown.

The CDR3 has 16 amino acids. From germline, CDR1 is SGHTA and CDR2 FQGNSA. Trimming took off 3 bases at V and 3 bases at J, with 14 bases between the two ends. Sequenced material consisted of expressed TCRB transcripts (all of the isolated RNA was reverse transcribed). Using immunoSEQ multiplex PCR, the repertoire was profiled, and TCRdb retains in-frame clones only, with some absent. Among some 99,000 clones listed, roughly 43% were seen once. The sample taken for sequencing was stem cell memory CD4+ T cells from blood. The TCR was taken from a woman between 18 and 29 years old in good health. The chain carries TRBV7-2 and TRBJ2-2, with a tentative D call TRBD2 (7 bases). CDR3 sequence: CASSFGGHIHTGELFF. CDR3 nucleotides: TGTGCCAGCAGCTTCGGGGGGCATATTCACACCGGGGAGCTGTTTTTT.